Following are 30 T cell receptor beta chains from one sample sequenced in a study of a mutant IDH1 vaccine in newly diagnosed glioma. Only in-frame clones appear in the TCRdb table, and some are missing; sequencing was by immunoSEQ multiplex PCR. The sample records some 61,000 clones, approximately 86% being singletons. Time point indicated: baseline, week 1 (first vaccination visit). Specified treatment: pre-vaccination baseline after standard-of-care therapy. The sample in question was PBMCs, obtained from a glioma patient treated with radiotherapy, temozolomide or both. Receptors were obtained from a man aged 25-40 years with glioma.

The gene calls are TRBV30 and TRBJ2-1, with TRBD2 matching over 7 bases. This CDR3 has 15 residues. Germline CDR1 is GTSNPN and CDR2 is SVGIG (reference sequence). J gave up 2 bases and V 8 bases, and 12 bases lay outside the gene matches. CDR3 sequence reads: CAARGDPRAYNEQFF. Written as DNA, the CDR3 is TGTGCCGCCCGGGGGGACCCAAGAGCCTACAATGAGCAGTTCTTC.

The CDR3 region is CASSLIQGALSYEQYF. CDR3 DNA sequence: TGTGCCAGCAGCTTAATTCAGGGGGCCCTCAGCTACGAGCAGTACTTC. This chain connects TRBV11-2 to TRBJ2-7, with 8 bases matching TRBD1. This CDR3 is 16 amino acids long. Germline V gene sequence: CDR1 SGHAT, CDR2 FQNNGV. Losses at the gene ends were 2 bases for V and 3 bases for J; bases not matched to a gene: 9. Together with reference TRBV11-2 and TRBJ2-7, the CDR3 gives the full variable domain: EAGVAQSPRYKIIEKRQSVAFWCNPISGHATLYWYQQILGQGPKLLIQFQNNGVVDDSQLPKDRFSAERLKGVDSTLKIQPAKLEDSAVYLCASSLIQGALSYEQYFGPGTRLTVT.

The chain recombines TRBV7-9 with TRBJ1-2; D unclear. V was pared by 6 bases and J by 3 bases, with 11 bases between. In germline, CDR1 is SEHNR, CDR2 FQNEAQ (reference sequence). The CDR3 loop spans 13 amino acids. CDR3 coding DNA: TGTGCCAGCAGTTCCGACTGGGACTATGGCTACACCTTC. Protein: CASSSDWDYGYTF.

The chain has TRBV5-1 and TRBJ1-4; 7 bases fit TRBD1. The germline CDR1 and CDR2 sequences are SGHRS and YFSETQ. CDR3 length: 16 residues. V shed 4 bases and J 4 bases; nucleotides not matched to a gene: 10. CDR3 region: CASSPGTASRNEKLFF. In DNA form, the CDR3 reads TGCGCCAGCAGCCCCGGGACAGCAAGCCGTAATGAAAAACTGTTTTTT. Full variable domain (rest looked up from reference TRBV5-1 and TRBJ1-4): KAGVTQTPRYLIKTRGQQVTLSCSPISGHRSVSWYQQTPGQGLQFLFEYFSETQRNKGNFPGRFSGRQFSNSRSEMNVSTLELGDSALYLCASSPGTASRNEKLFFGSGTQLSVL.

This clone was seen a single time. This chain links TRBV7-9 with TRBJ2-5; 8 bases align to TRBD1. Germline loops: CDR1 SEHNR, CDR2 FQNEAQ (reference sequence). Germline trimming cut 6 bases from V and 2 bases from J; bases unmatched to any gene: 5. This CDR3 has 14 residues. The CDR3 is CASRPDRVQETQYF. The DNA of the CDR3 is TGTGCCAGCAGGCCGGACAGGGTTCAAGAGACCCAGTACTTC. Full variable domain (remainder filled in from reference TRBV7-9 and TRBJ2-5): DTGVSQNPRHKITKRGQNVTFRCDPISEHNRLYWYRQTLGQGPEFLTYFQNEAQLEKSRLLSDRFSAERPKGSFSTLEIQRTEQGDSAMYLCASRPDRVQETQYFGPGTRLLVL.

The V gene is TRBV25-1, the J gene TRBJ1-1, with TRBD1 as a possible D gene (6 bases). Per the germline V gene, CDR1 is MGHDK and CDR2 is SYGVNS. CDR3 length: 15 amino acids. V was pared by 4 bases and J by 0 bases, with 12 bases between. The CDR3 region is CASSGGGHMNTEAFF. CDR3 DNA: TGTGCCAGCAGTGGGGGGGGGCACATGAACACTGAAGCTTTCTTT.

The chain is built from TRBV5-1 and TRBJ1-2, with D possibly TRBD1 on 6 matching bases. The V end lost 0 bases, the J end lost 7 bases, and 13 bases lay between the germline ends. Per germline, CDR1 SGHRS and CDR2 YFSETQ. CDR3 length: 14 amino acids. The CDR3, as DNA: TGCGCCAGCAGCTTGGAAAGGGGGTTGGGTGGCTACACCTTC. Its protein is CASSLERGLGGYTF.

The chain is built from TRBV7-9 and TRBJ1-6, with D perhaps TRBD1 (5 bases). The CDR3 is 14 residues long. V lost 6 bases and J lost 7, with 13 bases in between. Germline lookup yields CDR1 SEHNR and CDR2 FQNEAQ (reference sequence). CDR3 sequence (DNA): TGTGCCAGCAGGTCAAGGCAGGGAAATTCACCCCTCCACTTT. This encodes CASRSRQGNSPLHF.

This sequence joins TRBV5-5 and TRBJ2-2; 11 bases fit TRBD2. The CDR3 loop spans 19 amino acids. The V segment lost 0 bases and the J segment 0 bases; nucleotides outside the gene matches: 7. Germline loops: CDR1 SGHKS, CDR2 YYEKEE (reference sequence). CDR3 bases: TGTGCCAGCAGCTTGGAGCCCCTACTAGCGGGGGCGAACACCGGGGAGCTGTTTTTT. Amino acid sequence: CASSLEPLLAGANTGELFF.

The chain's CDR3 is CASNHGTADSYEQYF. The CDR3 DNA reads as TGTGCCAGCAACCATGGGACAGCTGACTCCTACGAGCAGTACTTC. V and J are TRBV9 and TRBJ2-7; TRBD1 agrees at 7 bases. Germline V CDR1 and CDR2: SGDLS, YYNGEE. The CDR3 is 15 residues long. After removal of 6 bases from V and 0 bases from J, the junction contained 9 bases not matched to a gene.

This rearrangement joins TRBV5-1 to TRBJ1-1; 11 bases fit TRBD1. The CDR3 covers 14 residues. The germline V gene has CDR1 SGHRS and CDR2 YFSETQ. Germline trimming cut 4 bases from V and 5 bases from J; bases unmatched to any gene: 4. CDR3 sequence: CASSNGQGATEAFF. The CDR3 DNA sequence: TGCGCCAGCAGCAACGGACAGGGGGCTACTGAAGCTTTCTTT. Combining the CDR3 with reference TRBV5-1 and TRBJ1-1 gives the whole variable domain KAGVTQTPRYLIKTRGQQVTLSCSPISGHRSVSWYQQTPGQGLQFLFEYFSETQRNKGNFPGRFSGRQFSNSRSEMNVSTLELGDSALYLCASSNGQGATEAFFGQGTRLTVV.

V gene TRBV7-6 combines with J gene TRBJ2-5; D call uncertain. This CDR3 region has 14 residues. Trimming stripped 4 bases from V and 2 bases from J, with 11 bases between. CDR1 is SGHVS, CDR2 FNYEAQ, per germline. The CDR3 DNA is TGTGCCAGCAGCTATTTGGCCAATCAAGAGACCCAGTACTTC. Translating it yields CASSYLANQETQYF.

This clone was seen once. The chain is built from TRBV2 and TRBJ2-1, with a tentative D call TRBD2 (6 bases). Germline CDR1 reads SNHLY; CDR2 reads FYNNEI. The CDR3 sequence is 12 residues long. V was clipped by 6 bases and J by 4 bases, with 7 bases between them. In DNA, the CDR3 is TGTGCCAGCAGCGGAGGGTACAATGAGCAGTTCTTC. Its translation is CASSGGYNEQFF. The whole variable domain, remainder taken from reference TRBV2 and TRBJ2-1, is EPEVTQTPSHQVTQMGQEVILRCVPISNHLYFYWYRQILGQKVEFLVSFYNNEISEKSEIFDDQFSVERPDGSNFTLKIRSTKLEDSAMYFCASSGGYNEQFFGPGTRLTVL.

This clone has just one count. V usage is TRBV6-6 and J usage is TRBJ1-5; D is ambiguous. The ends were cut back, 0 bases at V and 7 bases at J, with 7 bases in the middle. The CDR3 totals 13 residues. Germline CDR1 is MNHNY and CDR2 is SVGAGI (reference sequence). CDR3 in amino acids: CASSYSGFQPQHF. The CDR3 nucleotides read TGTGCCAGCAGTTACTCAGGGTTCCAGCCCCAGCATTTT.

This chain links TRBV18 with TRBJ1-2, with TRBD1 as a possible D gene (5 bases). The CDR3 loop spans 14 amino acids. Germline V gives CDR1 KGHSH, CDR2 LQKENI. V lost 1 base, J lost 3 bases, and 9 bases lay in between. The CDR3 DNA reads TGTGCCAGCTCACCACTCCAGGGTGACTATGGCTACACCTTC. Translating gives CASSPLQGDYGYTF.

The genes are TRBV7-9 and TRBJ2-3; TRBD2 matches at 8 bases. CDR1 and CDR2 from the germline V gene are SEHNR and FQNEAQ (reference sequence). V lost 5 bases, J lost 10 bases, and 14 bases stayed unmatched. The CDR3 consists of 15 residues. The CDR3 DNA follows: TGTGCCAGCAGCCAGGGCGTCGGGGGGGCAAGGGCGCAGTATTTT. It specifies CASSQGVGGARAQYF.

J is TRBJ1-2 and V is TRBV28; 8 bases fit TRBD1. The CDR3 consists of 16 residues. Germline V gene lookup returns CDR1 MDHEN and CDR2 SYDVKM. The J segment lost 0 bases and the V segment lost 4 bases, leaving 7 bases of the junction unmatched. CDR3 in amino acids: CASSSLPGQANYGYTF. The CDR3 DNA follows: TGTGCCAGCAGTTCGCTTCCGGGACAGGCTAACTATGGCTACACCTTC.

The chain employs TRBV23-1 and TRBJ1-5; D may be TRBD1 (5 bases). TRBV23-1 is noted as an ORF with a role that remains uncertain. The CDR3 is made up of 18 amino acids. Deletions cut 8 bases from V and 0 bases from J, with 23 bases between. CDR3 region: CASGTVSTSQYSNQPQHF. CDR3 coding DNA: TGCGCCAGCGGGACGGTCTCCACCTCCCAGTATAGCAATCAGCCCCAGCATTTT.

This clone was found a few times. The chain uses TRBV7-9 and TRBJ1-1; maybe TRBD1 (6 bases). Trimming removed 2 bases from V and 4 bases from J, with 14 bases in between. The CDR3 length is 15 residues. Germline V gene data show CDR1 as SEHNR and CDR2 as FQNEAQ (reference sequence). This CDR3 is CASSLSGVVATEAFF. DNA for the CDR3: TGTGCCAGCAGCTTATCAGGGGTTGTTGCCACTGAAGCTTTCTTT. Looking up the rest from reference TRBV7-9 and TRBJ1-1 gives the full variable domain: DTGVSQNPRHKITKRGQNVTFRCDPISEHNRLYWYRQTLGQGPEFLTYFQNEAQLEKSRLLSDRFSAERPKGSFSTLEIQRTEQGDSAMYLCASSLSGVVATEAFFGQGTRLTVV.

The chain combines TRBV4-1 with TRBJ1-4; 12 bases align to TRBD1. The CDR3 has 16 residues. Germline assignment: CDR1 MGHRA and CDR2 YSYEKL. The V gene end was trimmed by 3 bases and the J gene end by 7 bases; junction bases not matched to a gene: 6. The CDR3 region is CASSQGQGALGEKLFF. The CDR3 region has the DNA TGCGCCAGCAGCCAGGGACAGGGGGCGCTTGGTGAAAAACTGTTTTTT.

The rearrangement links TRBV10-1 to TRBJ1-2, with TRBD1 matching over 9 bases. Trimming cost V 4 bases and J 4 bases; bases outside gene matches: 10. Germline lookup yields CDR1 WNHNN and CDR2 SYGVQD (reference sequence). CDR3 length: 16 residues. CDR3 nucleotide sequence: TGCGCCAGCAGTGGGACCTGGACAGGGGCCGTCTATGGCTACACCTTC. This gives the protein CASSGTWTGAVYGYTF.

This chain connects TRBV6-5 to TRBJ1-1, with D hard to call. Per germline, CDR1 MNHEY and CDR2 SVGAGI. V was clipped by 0 bases and J by 0 bases, with 2 bases between them. This CDR3 is 13 amino acids long. CDR3 DNA: TGTGCCAGCAGTTACTCGGTGAACACTGAAGCTTTCTTT. As protein: CASSYSVNTEAFF.

The chain joins TRBV5-1 to TRBJ2-7; no clear D. CDR3 size: 13 residues. Germline values: CDR1 SGHRS, CDR2 YFSETQ. With 4 bases removed from V and 3 bases from J, the gap between germline ends came to 11 bases. The CDR3 sequence is CASSTDGDYEQYF. DNA of the CDR3: TGCGCCAGCAGCACCGACGGAGACTACGAGCAGTACTTC.

This sequence joins TRBV2 and TRBJ2-7, with D perhaps TRBD2 (5 bases). The V end lost 5 bases, the J end lost 3 bases, and 11 bases lay between the germline ends. Germline CDR1 and CDR2: SNHLY and FYNNEI. The CDR3 totals 13 residues. CDR3 residues: CASSRDQIYEQYF. CDR3 bases: TGTGCCAGCAGTCGGGATCAGATCTACGAGCAGTACTTC.

This clone was seen more than once but under ten times. The chain couples TRBV9 to TRBJ1-6; 7 bases are shared with TRBD1. V shed 3 bases and J 4 bases; nucleotides not matched to a gene: 4. This CDR3 contains 15 residues. Germline assignment: CDR1 SGDLS and CDR2 YYNGEE. The CDR3 is CASSAGDSYNSPLHF. The DNA for the CDR3 is TGTGCCAGCAGCGCCGGGGACAGTTATAATTCACCCCTCCACTTT.

CDR3 amino acids: CASSEGQGAPTDYEQYF. The DNA for the CDR3 is TGTGCCAGCAGTGAAGGGCAGGGAGCCCCCACAGATTACGAGCAGTACTTC. The rearrangement links TRBV2 to TRBJ2-7; D could derive from TRBD1 or TRBD2 (5 bases each). CDR1 and CDR2 from the germline V gene are SNHLY and FYNNEI. The length of the CDR3 is 17 residues. V lost 1 base, J lost 4 bases, and 20 bases lay in between.

The CDR3: CASSYSQGRSYEQYF. The CDR3 coding sequence is TGTGCCAGCAGTTACTCACAGGGGAGAAGCTACGAGCAGTACTTC. V and J are TRBV6-6 and TRBJ2-7; 7 nucleotides line up with TRBD1. V was pared by 0 bases and J by 3 bases, with 5 bases of the junction left unmatched. Germline values: CDR1 MNHNY, CDR2 SVGAGI (reference sequence). CDR3 length: 15 residues.

The count of this clone is one. V gene TRBV7-9 combines with J gene TRBJ1-5, with D maybe TRBD1 (6 bases). There are 15 residues in the CDR3. Trimming left V 4 bases short and J 0 bases short, with 10 bases between. In germline, CDR1 is SEHNR, CDR2 FQNEAQ (reference sequence). This CDR3 reads CASSSGTFSNQPQHF. The CDR3 region has the DNA TGTGCCAGCAGCTCCGGGACATTTAGCAATCAGCCCCAGCATTTT.

V is TRBV6-1 and J is TRBJ1-2; D might be TRBD1 (6 bases). In germline, CDR1 is MNHNS, CDR2 SASEGT. The CDR3 consists of 13 residues. Trimming left V 2 bases short and J 7 bases short, with 11 bases between. CDR3: CASSESGVGGYTF. The CDR3 DNA reads TGTGCCAGCAGTGAATCAGGGGTCGGTGGCTACACCTTC.

The genes are TRBV11-2 and TRBJ1-3; D remains ambiguous. The CDR3 is made up of 18 amino acids. CDR1 and CDR2 (germline): SGHAT, FQNNGV. The ends were cut back, 4 bases at V and 0 bases at J, with 19 bases in the middle. CDR3 sequence reads: CASSSIIGRGSSGNTIYF. In DNA, the CDR3 is TGTGCCAGCAGCTCTATCATCGGACGGGGAAGCTCTGGAAACACCATATATTTT.